This passage covers 31 T cell receptor beta chains from one sample sequenced in a study of blood T cell repertoires in COVID-19. TCRdb's table, derived via immunoSEQ multiplex PCR, lists solely in-frame clones and lacks some. The sample holds 70,000 or so clones, roughly 87% seen once. The material sequenced was peripheral blood. These receptors were taken from an elderly man with acute or convalescent COVID-19.

This clone showed up just a few times. V usage is TRBV11-2 and J usage is TRBJ2-2; 13 bases map to TRBD2. CDR1 is SGHAT and CDR2 is FQNNGV in the germline V gene. The J segment lost 3 bases and the V segment lost 5 bases, leaving 12 bases of the junction unmatched. The CDR3 totals 19 residues. The CDR3 spells CASSRGLAGLKGHTGELFF. CDR3 nucleotide sequence: TGTGCCAGCAGCCGGGGACTAGCGGGACTAAAAGGCCACACCGGGGAGCTGTTTTTT.

The V and J genes are TRBV6-4 and TRBJ1-5; the match to TRBD1 covers 10 bases. The germline V gene has CDR1 MRHNA and CDR2 SNTAGT. The CDR3 has 16 residues. V trimming: 1 base; J trimming: 4 bases; junction bases outside the gene matches: 4. The chain's CDR3 is CASSDLTGGINQPQHF. DNA for the CDR3: TGTGCCAGCAGTGACTTGACAGGGGGCATAAATCAGCCCCAGCATTTT.

J is TRBJ2-7 and V is TRBV27, with 10 positions matching TRBD1. Germline V gene sequence: CDR1 MNHEY, CDR2 SMNVEV (reference sequence). The CDR3 is made up of 15 amino acids. Unmatched junction bases numbered 9, after V lost 5 bases and J lost 5 bases. CDR3 DNA sequence: TGTGCCAGCAGTCCTCACCGGGACAGGGGCCACGAGCAGTACTTC. This encodes CASSPHRDRGHEQYF.

This clone was seen a single time. This sequence joins TRBV6-1 and TRBJ2-7, with D perhaps TRBD2 (6 bases). The CDR3 has 15 amino acids. Germline lookup yields CDR1 MNHNS and CDR2 SASEGT. V lost 0 bases and J 3 bases, leaving 12 bases between the germline ends. The CDR3 DNA reads as TGTGCCAGCAGTGAAGCGCGGGGCCTGGACTACGAGCAGTACTTC. Translated: CASSEARGLDYEQYF.

The chain has TRBV24-1 and TRBJ2-3, with D uncertain. V lost 5 bases and J 1 base, leaving 6 bases between the germline ends. CDR1 and CDR2 from the germline V gene are KGHDR and SFDVKD. The CDR3 runs 13 residues. The CDR3 bases are TGTGCCACCAGTGCGGCGGGCACAGATACGCAGTATTTT. Residues: CATSAAGTDTQYF.

This clone was seen once. The V call is TRBV3-1 (or the pseudogene TRBV3-2), the J call TRBJ2-3; D is possibly TRBD1 (5 bases). The length of the CDR3 is 17 residues. V lost 1 base to trimming and J lost 2 bases, with 16 bases between them. Germline-derived CDR1 and CDR2 are LGHDT and YNNKEL (reference sequence). CDR3 bases: TGTGCCAGCAGCCAAGCCCTGGGCAGGGCGGCCACAGATACGCAGTATTTT. Amino acids: CASSQALGRAATDTQYF.

V is TRBV11-2 and J is TRBJ2-2; D uncertain. The CDR3 is 14 amino acids. Germline loops: CDR1 SGHAT, CDR2 FQNNGV. Trimming cost V 0 bases and J 7 bases, with 9 bases left between them. CDR3 DNA sequence: TGTGCCAGCAGCTTAGATCATGGCTTCGGGGAGCTGTTTTTT. This codes for CASSLDHGFGELFF.

This chain uses TRBV6-5 with TRBJ2-7, with 9 bases fitting TRBD1. CDR1 is MNHEY, CDR2 SVGAGI, per germline. V lost 6 bases and J lost 5; bases outside the gene matches: 5. CDR3 length equals 13 residues. The CDR3 sequence: CASRKGQGNEQYF. DNA of the CDR3: TGTGCCAGCAGGAAGGGACAGGGAAACGAGCAGTACTTC.

For this clone: Other DNA sequences of this sample code for an identical CDR3. V and J are TRBV5-4 and TRBJ1-4, with TRBD1 matching over 9 bases. The CDR3 totals 14 residues. V was clipped by 4 bases and J by 8 bases; unmatched bases: 6. Germline CDR1 is SGHNT and CDR2 is YYREEE (reference sequence). The CDR3 sequence is CASSLGQGREKLFF. Here the CDR3 DNA reads TGTGCCAGCAGCCTGGGACAGGGAAGGGAAAAACTGTTTTTT.

The chain uses TRBV4-1 and TRBJ2-7; possible D gene TRBD2, 6 bases. Trimming pared 4 bases from V and 5 bases from J, leaving 12 bases between. The CDR3 covers 13 residues. Per the germline V gene, CDR1 is MGHRA and CDR2 is YSYEKL. CDR3 sequence reads: CASSPTGRNEQYF. CDR3 bases: TGCGCCAGCAGCCCCACGGGGAGGAACGAGCAGTACTTC.

In this sample, this clone turned up a few times. This sequence joins TRBV5-1 and TRBJ1-3; D gene uncertain. The CDR3 totals 13 residues. Germline assignment: CDR1 SGHRS and CDR2 YFSETQ. The V gene lost 5 bases and the J gene lost 4 bases, with 10 bases spanning the gap. CDR3 in amino acids: CASSSGNGNTIYF. As DNA, the CDR3 is TGCGCCAGCAGTTCGGGGAACGGAAACACCATATATTTT.

The rearrangement joins TRBV3-1 (or the pseudogene TRBV3-2) to TRBJ2-2; TRBD2 is a possible D gene (6 bases). Deletions cut 0 bases from V and 3 bases from J, with 8 bases between. Germline V CDR1 and CDR2: LGHDT, YNNKEL (reference sequence). This CDR3 has 15 residues. The CDR3 bases are TGTGCCAGCAGCCAAGATCGGGACTACACCGGGGAGCTGTTTTTT. Translated, it gives CASSQDRDYTGELFF.

J is TRBJ1-3 and V is TRBV5-6; D ambiguous. With 2 bases removed from V and 0 bases from J, the gap between germline ends came to 9 bases. The CDR3 contains 15 residues. Germline V gene lookup returns CDR1 SGHDT and CDR2 YYEEEE. CDR3 nucleotides: TGTGCCAGCAGCTTTCGGGTCACCTCTGGAAACACCATATATTTT. It yields the protein CASSFRVTSGNTIYF. The variable domain in full, with the rest retrieved from reference TRBV5-6 and TRBJ1-3, is DAGVTQSPTHLIKTRGQQVTLRCSPKSGHDTVSWYQQALGQGPQFIFQYYEEEERQRGNFPDRFSGHQFPNYSSELNVNALLLGDSALYLCASSFRVTSGNTIYFGEGSWLTVV.

The V gene is TRBV29-1, the J gene TRBJ1-5; D unresolved. CDR3 length: 14 amino acids. Trimming took 4 bases from V and 2 from J, leaving 12 bases between them. Germline values: CDR1 SQVTM, CDR2 ANQGSEA. The CDR3 loop reads CSVGEGRGNQPQHF. CDR3 DNA: TGCAGCGTTGGTGAGGGTAGGGGCAATCAGCCCCAGCATTTT.

This sequence joins TRBV12-3 or TRBV12-4 and TRBJ1-2; D is unresolved. Trimming cost V 1 base and J 6 bases, with 9 bases left between them. The CDR3 runs to 13 residues. In DNA form, the CDR3 reads TGTGCCAGCAGTTTAGGCACTGTGCATGGCTACACCTTC. Translating it yields CASSLGTVHGYTF.

The V and J genes are TRBV24-1 and TRBJ2-1, with D unresolved. CDR1 and CDR2 from the germline V gene are KGHDR and SFDVKD. Trimming took off 3 bases at V and 0 bases at J, with 8 bases between the two ends. The CDR3 covers 15 residues. This chain's CDR3 is CATSDVYSSYNEQFF. For the CDR3, the DNA is TGTGCCACCAGTGATGTGTACAGCTCCTACAATGAGCAGTTCTTC.

The rearrangement uses TRBV27 and TRBJ2-1, with TRBD2 matching over 7 bases. V gave up 8 bases and J gave up 5 bases; unmatched junction bases: 12. The CDR3 extends over 15 amino acids. CDR1 is MNHEY, CDR2 SMNVEV, per germline (reference sequence). CDR3 residues: CASQRGGEGHNEQFF. For the CDR3, the DNA is TGTGCCAGCCAACGCGGGGGAGAGGGTCACAATGAGCAGTTCTTC.

The CDR3 region is CASSDSRTAKNIQYF. CDR3 nucleotides: TGTGCCAGCAGTGATAGTAGAACAGCCAAAAACATTCAGTACTTC. The genes are TRBV2 and TRBJ2-4, with D hard to call. Germline V gene sequence: CDR1 SNHLY, CDR2 FYNNEI. Trimming removed 3 bases from V and 0 bases from J, with 9 bases in between. This CDR3 spans 15 amino acids.

This chain connects TRBV30 to TRBJ2-7, with 7 nucleotides matching TRBD1. The CDR3 sequence is 12 residues long. Germline V lookup: CDR1 GTSNPN, CDR2 SVGIG (reference sequence). Trimming took 2 bases from V and 3 from J; bases not matched to a gene: 1. CDR3 residues: CAWSRTGYEQYF. CDR3 in DNA: TGTGCCTGGAGTCGGACAGGCTACGAGCAGTACTTC.

This chain links TRBV2 with TRBJ2-5, with D perhaps matching TRBD1 (5 bases). This CDR3 comprises 13 residues. Germline CDR1 is SNHLY and CDR2 is FYNNEI. Deletions cut 7 bases from V and 5 bases from J, with 14 bases between. CDR3 DNA: TGTGCCAGCAAAGTTCAGGGCCTGGAGACCCAGTACTTC. It is translated as CASKVQGLETQYF.

This clone has only one observation. The V call is TRBV9, the J call TRBJ2-1; 8 bases align to TRBD2. The germline V gene has CDR1 SGDLS and CDR2 YYNGEE. Germline trimming cut 1 base from V and 9 bases from J; bases unmatched to any gene: 21. The CDR3 runs to 19 residues. CDR3 residues: CASSVQLIQFSGSGGEQFF. The CDR3 nucleotides read TGTGCCAGCAGCGTACAGCTTATCCAGTTCAGCGGGAGCGGGGGTGAGCAGTTCTTC.

The chain uses TRBV7-2 and TRBJ2-4; tentative D call: TRBD1 (5 bases). V dropped 4 bases and J dropped 9 bases, with 13 bases sitting between them. The length of the CDR3 is 13 residues. Germline V gene data show CDR1 as SGHTA and CDR2 as FQGNSA. CDR3 bases: TGTGCCAGCAGCTCCCAGGGAAACGGCATTCAGTACTTC. This sequence encodes CASSSQGNGIQYF.

The chain employs TRBV27 and TRBJ1-2; tentatively, D is TRBD1 (6 bases). V gave up 6 bases and J gave up 4 bases, with 18 bases separating them. This CDR3 region has 15 residues. Germline loops: CDR1 MNHEY, CDR2 SMNVEV (reference sequence). In DNA form, the CDR3 reads TGTGCCAGCAGACCAACAGGGTACGCGGGCTATGGCTACACCTTC. It specifies CASRPTGYAGYGYTF.

This clone has a handful of counts. The rearrangement links TRBV6-5 to TRBJ1-2; D possibly corresponds to TRBD1 (5 bases). Trimming removed 4 bases at V and 0 bases at J, with 12 bases between. In germline, CDR1 is MNHEY, CDR2 SVGAGI. The CDR3 consists of 15 residues. CDR3 loop: CASSSGQKANYGYTF. CDR3 nucleotides: TGTGCCAGCAGTTCTGGACAAAAAGCTAACTATGGCTACACCTTC.

V usage is TRBV4-3 and J usage is TRBJ1-5, with D hard to call. Germline CDR1 and CDR2: LGHNA and YSLEER. There are 16 residues in the CDR3. Trimming stripped 0 bases from V and 6 bases from J, with 15 bases between. CDR3 sequence reads: CASSQDHMQGSQPQHF. For the CDR3, the DNA is TGCGCCAGCAGCCAAGATCACATGCAAGGGAGTCAGCCCCAGCATTTT.

This clone was observed a few times. The V gene is TRBV5-4, the J gene TRBJ1-5, with D uncertain. Germline CDR1 reads SGHNT; CDR2 reads YYREEE (reference sequence). This CDR3 comprises 14 residues. V was trimmed by 4 bases and J by 2 bases, leaving 10 bases between them. The chain's CDR3 is CASSEGLGNQPQHF. The CDR3 coding sequence is TGTGCCAGCAGCGAGGGTCTGGGCAATCAGCCCCAGCATTTT. The variable domain in full, with the rest retrieved from reference TRBV5-4 and TRBJ1-5, is ETGVTQSPTHLIKTRGQQVTLRCSSQSGHNTVSWYQQALGQGPQFIFQYYREEENGRGNFPPRFSGLQFPNYSSELNVNALELDDSALYLCASSEGLGNQPQHFGDGTRLSIL.

The rearrangement uses TRBV12-3 or TRBV12-4 and TRBJ1-5, with TRBD1 identical over 7 bases. With V trimmed by 8 bases and J by 6 bases, 7 bases remained unmatched. This CDR3 contains 13 residues. CDR3 region: CASSQGGGQPQHF. The CDR3 DNA follows: TGTGCCAGCTCCCAGGGGGGAGGTCAGCCCCAGCATTTT.

The chain couples TRBV10-2 to TRBJ1-1; D gene ambiguous. Looked up from germline, CDR1 is WSHSY and CDR2 is SAAADI. This CDR3 contains 11 residues. Trimming pared 0 bases from V and 7 bases from J, leaving 3 bases between. CDR3 sequence (DNA): TGCGCCAGCAGTGAGTCTAGTGAAGCTTTCTTT. It specifies CASSESSEAFF.

The chain combines TRBV7-9 with TRBJ1-4; D possibly corresponds to TRBD1 (5 bases). V lost 3 bases and J 3 bases, leaving 8 bases between the germline ends. CDR1 SEHNR and CDR2 FQNEAQ come from the germline V gene (reference sequence). The CDR3 is made up of 14 amino acids. This CDR3 is CASSFRDSNEKLFF. CDR3 bases: TGTGCCAGCAGCTTCCGGGACTCTAATGAAAAACTGTTTTTT.

The rearrangement joins TRBV18 to TRBJ2-1, with TRBD2 identical over 8 bases. Trimming removed 6 bases from V and 3 bases from J; junction bases left unmatched: 7. CDR3 length equals 15 residues. CDR1 is KGHSH, CDR2 LQKENI, per germline. The CDR3 spells CASSRLAGNYNEQFF. The CDR3 DNA reads as TGTGCCAGCTCCCGCCTAGCGGGTAACTACAATGAGCAGTTCTTC.

This clone was picked up a small number of times. The CDR3, as DNA: TGTGCCAGCAGTTACCACAGGGTTGCCTACGAGCAGTACTTC. Amino acids: CASSYHRVAYEQYF. This chain connects TRBV6-5 to TRBJ2-7, with a possible D match to TRBD1 (6 bases). The ends were cut back, 2 bases at V and 2 bases at J, with 10 bases in the middle. Germline loops: CDR1 MNHEY, CDR2 SVGAGI. The CDR3 has 14 amino acids.